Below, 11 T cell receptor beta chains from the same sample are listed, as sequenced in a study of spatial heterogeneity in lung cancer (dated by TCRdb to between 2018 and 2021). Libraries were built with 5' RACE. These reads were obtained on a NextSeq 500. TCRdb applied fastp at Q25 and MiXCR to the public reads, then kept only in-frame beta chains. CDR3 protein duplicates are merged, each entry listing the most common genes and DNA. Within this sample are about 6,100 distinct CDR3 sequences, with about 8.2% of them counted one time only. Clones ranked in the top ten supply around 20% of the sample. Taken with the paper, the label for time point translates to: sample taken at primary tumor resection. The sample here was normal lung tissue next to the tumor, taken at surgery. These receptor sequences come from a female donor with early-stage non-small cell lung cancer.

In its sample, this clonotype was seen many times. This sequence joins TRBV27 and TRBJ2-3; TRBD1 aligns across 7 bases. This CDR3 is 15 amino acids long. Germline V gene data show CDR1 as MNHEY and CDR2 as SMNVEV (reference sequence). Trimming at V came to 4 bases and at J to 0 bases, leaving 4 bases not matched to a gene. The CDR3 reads CASSWGQFSTDTQYF. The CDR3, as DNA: TGTGCCAGCAGTTGGGGACAGTTTAGCACAGATACGCAGTATTTT.

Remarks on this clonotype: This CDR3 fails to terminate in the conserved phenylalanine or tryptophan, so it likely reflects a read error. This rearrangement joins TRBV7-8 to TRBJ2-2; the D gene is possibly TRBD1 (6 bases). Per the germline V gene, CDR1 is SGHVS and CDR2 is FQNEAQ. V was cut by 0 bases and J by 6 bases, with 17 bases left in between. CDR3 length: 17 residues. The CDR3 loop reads CASSLALQQGISGELFL. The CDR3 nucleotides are TGTGCCAGCAGCTTAGCCCTCCAACAGGGAATCTCCGGGGAGCTGTTTTTA.

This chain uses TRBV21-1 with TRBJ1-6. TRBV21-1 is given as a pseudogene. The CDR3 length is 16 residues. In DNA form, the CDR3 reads TGTGCCAGCAGCCCAAGCAAGGGCCTCTATAATTCACCCCTCCACTTT. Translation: CASSPSKGLYNSPLHF.

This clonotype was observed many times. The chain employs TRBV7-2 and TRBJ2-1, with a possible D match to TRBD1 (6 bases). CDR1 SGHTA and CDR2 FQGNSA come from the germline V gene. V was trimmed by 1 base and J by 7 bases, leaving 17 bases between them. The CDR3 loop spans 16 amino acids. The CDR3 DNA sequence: TGTGCCAGCAGCTTAGGGACGGCCCTCAGGGGAAATGAGCAGTTCTTC. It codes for CASSLGTALRGNEQFF.

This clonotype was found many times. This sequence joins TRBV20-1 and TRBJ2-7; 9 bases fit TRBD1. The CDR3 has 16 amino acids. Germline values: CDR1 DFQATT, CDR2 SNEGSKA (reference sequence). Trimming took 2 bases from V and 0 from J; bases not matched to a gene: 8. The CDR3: CSARTQDRGFSYEQYF. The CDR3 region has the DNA TGCAGTGCTAGAACTCAGGACAGGGGATTCTCCTACGAGCAGTACTTC.

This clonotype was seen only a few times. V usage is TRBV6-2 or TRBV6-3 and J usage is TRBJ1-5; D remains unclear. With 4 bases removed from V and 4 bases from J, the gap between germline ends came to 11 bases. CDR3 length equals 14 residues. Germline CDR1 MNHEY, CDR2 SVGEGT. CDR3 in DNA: TGTGCCAGCAGTTTGGGCCTGTATAATCAGCCCCAGCATTTT. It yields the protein CASSLGLYNQPQHF.

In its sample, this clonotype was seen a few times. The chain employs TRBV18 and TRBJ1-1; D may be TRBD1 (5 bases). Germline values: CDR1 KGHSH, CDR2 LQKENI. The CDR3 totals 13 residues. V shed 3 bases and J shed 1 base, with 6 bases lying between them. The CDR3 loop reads CASSPQGNTEAFF. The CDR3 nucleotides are TGTGCCAGCTCACCGCAGGGGAACACTGAAGCTTTCTTT.

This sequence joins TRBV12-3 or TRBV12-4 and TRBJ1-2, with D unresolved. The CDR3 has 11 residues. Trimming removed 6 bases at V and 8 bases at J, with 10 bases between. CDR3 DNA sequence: TGTGCCAGCAGCCTCTCAGGAGGCTACACCTTC. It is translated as CASSLSGGYTF.

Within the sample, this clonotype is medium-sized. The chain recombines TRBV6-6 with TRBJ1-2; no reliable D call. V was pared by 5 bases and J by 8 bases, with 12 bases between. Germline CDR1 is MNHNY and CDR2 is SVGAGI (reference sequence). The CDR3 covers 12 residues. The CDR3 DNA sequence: TGTGCCAGCAGTACACTGTGGTCGGGCTACACCTTC. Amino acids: CASSTLWSGYTF.

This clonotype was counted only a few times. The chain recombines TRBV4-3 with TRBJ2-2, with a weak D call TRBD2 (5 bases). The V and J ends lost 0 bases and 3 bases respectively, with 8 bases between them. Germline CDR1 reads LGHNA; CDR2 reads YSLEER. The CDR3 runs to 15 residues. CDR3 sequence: CASSQELGDTGELFF. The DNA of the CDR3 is TGCGCCAGCAGCCAAGAACTAGGTGACACCGGGGAGCTGTTTTTT.

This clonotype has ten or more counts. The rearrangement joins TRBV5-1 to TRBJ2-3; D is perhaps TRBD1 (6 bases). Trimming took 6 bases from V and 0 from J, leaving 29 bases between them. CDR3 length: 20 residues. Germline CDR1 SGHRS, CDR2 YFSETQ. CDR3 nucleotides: TGCGCCAGCAAGGGAGTTTCTGATCCGGCAGGGGATACTAGCACAGATACGCAGTATTTT. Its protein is CASKGVSDPAGDTSTDTQYF. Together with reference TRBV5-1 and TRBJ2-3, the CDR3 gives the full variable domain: KAGVTQTPRYLIKTRGQQVTLSCSPISGHRSVSWYQQTPGQGLQFLFEYFSETQRNKGNFPGRFSGRQFSNSRSEMNVSTLELGDSALYLCASKGVSDPAGDTSTDTQYFGPGTRLTVL.